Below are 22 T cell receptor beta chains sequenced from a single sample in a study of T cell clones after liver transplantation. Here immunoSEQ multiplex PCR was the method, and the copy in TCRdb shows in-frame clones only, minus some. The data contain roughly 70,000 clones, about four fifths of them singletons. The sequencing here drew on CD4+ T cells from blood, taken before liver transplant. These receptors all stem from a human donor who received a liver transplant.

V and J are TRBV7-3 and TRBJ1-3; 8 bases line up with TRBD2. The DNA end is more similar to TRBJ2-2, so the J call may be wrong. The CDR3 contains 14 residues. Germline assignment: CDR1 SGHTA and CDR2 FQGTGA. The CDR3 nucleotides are TGTGCCAGCAGCTTAGGACTAGCTGCCGGGGAGCTGTTTTTT. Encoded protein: CASSLGLAAGELFF.

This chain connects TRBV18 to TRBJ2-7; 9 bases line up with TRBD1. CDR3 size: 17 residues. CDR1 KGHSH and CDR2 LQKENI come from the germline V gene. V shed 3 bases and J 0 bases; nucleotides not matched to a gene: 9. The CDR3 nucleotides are TGTGCCAGCTCACCGACACAGGGGGCAAGGTCCTCCTACGAGCAGTACTTC. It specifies CASSPTQGARSSYEQYF.

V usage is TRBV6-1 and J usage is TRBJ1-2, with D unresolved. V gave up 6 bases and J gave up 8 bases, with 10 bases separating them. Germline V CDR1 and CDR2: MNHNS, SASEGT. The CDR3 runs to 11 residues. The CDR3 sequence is CASSALYGYTF. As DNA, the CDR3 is TGTGCCAGCAGCGCGCTATACGGCTACACCTTC.

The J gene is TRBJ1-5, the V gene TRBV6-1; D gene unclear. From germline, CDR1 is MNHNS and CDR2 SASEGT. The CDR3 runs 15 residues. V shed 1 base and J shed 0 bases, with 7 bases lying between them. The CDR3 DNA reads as TGTGCCAGCAGTGAAGGGGATACTAGCAATCAGCCCCAGCATTTT. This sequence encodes CASSEGDTSNQPQHF.

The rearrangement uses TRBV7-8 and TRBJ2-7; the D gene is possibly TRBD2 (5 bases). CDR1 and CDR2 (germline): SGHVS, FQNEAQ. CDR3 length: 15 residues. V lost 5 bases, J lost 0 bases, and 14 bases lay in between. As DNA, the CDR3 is TGTGCCAGCAGCCGGGCTGGACTGAACTCCTACGAGCAGTACTTC. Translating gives CASSRAGLNSYEQYF. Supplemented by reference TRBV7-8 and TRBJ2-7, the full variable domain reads GAGVSQSPRYKVAKRGQDVALRCDPISGHVSLFWYQQALGQGPEFLTYFQNEAQLDKSGLPSDRFFAERPEGSVSTLKIQRTQQEDSAVYLCASSRAGLNSYEQYFGPGTRLTVT.

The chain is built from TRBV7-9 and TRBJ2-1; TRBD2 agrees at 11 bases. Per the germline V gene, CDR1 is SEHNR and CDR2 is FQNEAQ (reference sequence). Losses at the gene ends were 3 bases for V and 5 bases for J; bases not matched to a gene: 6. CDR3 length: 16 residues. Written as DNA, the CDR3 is TGTGCCAGCAGCTTTGTGCCGGGACTAGCGGACAATGAGCAGTTCTTC. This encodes CASSFVPGLADNEQFF.

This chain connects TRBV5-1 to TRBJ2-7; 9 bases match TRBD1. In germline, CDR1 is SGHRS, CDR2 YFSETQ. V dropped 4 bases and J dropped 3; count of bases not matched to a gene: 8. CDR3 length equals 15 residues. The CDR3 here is CASSAPRDRDYEQYF. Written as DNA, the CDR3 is TGCGCCAGCAGCGCGCCCCGGGACAGGGACTACGAGCAGTACTTC. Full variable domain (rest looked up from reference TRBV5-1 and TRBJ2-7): KAGVTQTPRYLIKTRGQQVTLSCSPISGHRSVSWYQQTPGQGLQFLFEYFSETQRNKGNFPGRFSGRQFSNSRSEMNVSTLELGDSALYLCASSAPRDRDYEQYFGPGTRLTVT.

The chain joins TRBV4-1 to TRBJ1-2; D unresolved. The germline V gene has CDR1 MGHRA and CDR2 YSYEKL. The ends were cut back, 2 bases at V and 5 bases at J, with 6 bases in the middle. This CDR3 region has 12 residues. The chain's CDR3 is CASSQSRYGYTF. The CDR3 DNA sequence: TGCGCCAGCAGCCAAAGCCGGTATGGCTACACCTTC.

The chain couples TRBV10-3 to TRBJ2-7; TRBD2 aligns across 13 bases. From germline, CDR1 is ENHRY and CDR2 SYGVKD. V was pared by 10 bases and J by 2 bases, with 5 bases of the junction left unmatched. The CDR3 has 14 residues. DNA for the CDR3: TGTGCCACGGGACTAGCGGGACTTCCCTACGAGCAGTACTTC. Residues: CATGLAGLPYEQYF.

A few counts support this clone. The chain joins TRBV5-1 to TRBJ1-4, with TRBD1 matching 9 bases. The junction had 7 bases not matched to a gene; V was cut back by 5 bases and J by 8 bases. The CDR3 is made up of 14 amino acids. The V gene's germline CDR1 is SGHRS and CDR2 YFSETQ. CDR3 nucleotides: TGCGCCAGCAGTTTACAGGGGGCGCAGGAAAAACTGTTTTTT. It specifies CASSLQGAQEKLFF.

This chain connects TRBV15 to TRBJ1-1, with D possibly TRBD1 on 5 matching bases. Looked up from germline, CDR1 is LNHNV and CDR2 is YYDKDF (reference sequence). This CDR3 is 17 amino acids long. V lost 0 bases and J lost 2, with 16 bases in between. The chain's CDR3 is CATSRDSSWTPNTEAFF. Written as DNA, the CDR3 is TGTGCCACCAGCAGAGATTCAAGCTGGACACCAAACACTGAAGCTTTCTTT.

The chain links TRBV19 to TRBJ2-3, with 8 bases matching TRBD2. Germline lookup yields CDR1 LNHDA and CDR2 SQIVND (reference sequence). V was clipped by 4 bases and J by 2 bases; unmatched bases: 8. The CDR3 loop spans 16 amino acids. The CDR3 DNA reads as TGTGCCAGTAGTAAACTCCGACTAGCGACCACAGATACGCAGTATTTT. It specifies CASSKLRLATTDTQYF. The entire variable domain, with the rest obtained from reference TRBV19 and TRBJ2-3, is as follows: DGGITQSPKYLFRKEGQNVTLSCEQNLNHDAMYWYRQDPGQGLRLIYYSQIVNDFQKGDIAEGYSVSREKKESFPLTVTSAQKNPTAFYLCASSKLRLATTDTQYFGPGTRLTVL.

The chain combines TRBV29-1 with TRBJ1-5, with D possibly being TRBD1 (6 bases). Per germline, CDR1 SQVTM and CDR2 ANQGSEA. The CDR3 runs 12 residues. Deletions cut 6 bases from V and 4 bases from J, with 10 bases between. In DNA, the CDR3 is TGCAGCGTGGGGGGGCGGAATCAGCCCCAGCATTTT. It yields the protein CSVGGRNQPQHF.

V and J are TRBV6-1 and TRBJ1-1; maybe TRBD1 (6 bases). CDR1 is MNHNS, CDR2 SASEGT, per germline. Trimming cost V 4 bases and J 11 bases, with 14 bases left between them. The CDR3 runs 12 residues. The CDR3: CASSGGQYGAFF. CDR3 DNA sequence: TGTGCCAGCAGTGGAGGACAGTACGGGGCTTTCTTT.

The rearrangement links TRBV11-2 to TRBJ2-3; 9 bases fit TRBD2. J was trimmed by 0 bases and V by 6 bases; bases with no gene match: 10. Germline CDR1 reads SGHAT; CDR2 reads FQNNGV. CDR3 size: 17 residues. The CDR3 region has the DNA TGTGCCAGCAGGTTCTCACTAGCGGGCTACAGCACAGATACGCAGTATTTT. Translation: CASRFSLAGYSTDTQYF.

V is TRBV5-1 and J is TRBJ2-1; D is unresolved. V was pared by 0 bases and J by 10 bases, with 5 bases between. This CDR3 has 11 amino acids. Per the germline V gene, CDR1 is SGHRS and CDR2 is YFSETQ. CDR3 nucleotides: TGCGCCAGCAGCTTGGCACTCGAGCAGTTCTTC. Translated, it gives CASSLALEQFF. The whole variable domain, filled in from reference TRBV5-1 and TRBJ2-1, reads KAGVTQTPRYLIKTRGQQVTLSCSPISGHRSVSWYQQTPGQGLQFLFEYFSETQRNKGNFPGRFSGRQFSNSRSEMNVSTLELGDSALYLCASSLALEQFFGPGTRLTVL.

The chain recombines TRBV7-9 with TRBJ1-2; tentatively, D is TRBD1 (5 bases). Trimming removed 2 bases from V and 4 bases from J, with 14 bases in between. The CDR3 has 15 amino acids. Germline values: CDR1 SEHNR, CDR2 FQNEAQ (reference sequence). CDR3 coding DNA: TGTGCCAGCAGCTTACGACCGGGGCTTGGCTATGGCTACACCTTC. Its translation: CASSLRPGLGYGYTF.

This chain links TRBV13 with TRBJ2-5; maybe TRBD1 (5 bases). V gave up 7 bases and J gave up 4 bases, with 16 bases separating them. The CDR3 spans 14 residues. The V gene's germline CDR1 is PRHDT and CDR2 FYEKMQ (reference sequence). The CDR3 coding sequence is TGTGCCAGCAAACGGGCAGGGCGTCGAGAGACCCAGTACTTC. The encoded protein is CASKRAGRRETQYF.

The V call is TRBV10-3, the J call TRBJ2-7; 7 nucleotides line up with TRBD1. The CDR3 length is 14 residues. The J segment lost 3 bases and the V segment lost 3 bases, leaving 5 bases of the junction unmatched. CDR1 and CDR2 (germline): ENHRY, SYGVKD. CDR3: CAISEVNRGYEQYF. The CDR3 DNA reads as TGTGCCATCAGTGAAGTCAACAGGGGCTACGAGCAGTACTTC.

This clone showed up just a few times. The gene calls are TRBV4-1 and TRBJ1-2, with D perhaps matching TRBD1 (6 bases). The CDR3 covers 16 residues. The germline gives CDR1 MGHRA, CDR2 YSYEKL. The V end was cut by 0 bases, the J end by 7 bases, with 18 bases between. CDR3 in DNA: TGCGCCAGCAGCCAAGATCTGGTATTTCGCAGGGGTGGCTACACCTTC. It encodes CASSQDLVFRRGGYTF.

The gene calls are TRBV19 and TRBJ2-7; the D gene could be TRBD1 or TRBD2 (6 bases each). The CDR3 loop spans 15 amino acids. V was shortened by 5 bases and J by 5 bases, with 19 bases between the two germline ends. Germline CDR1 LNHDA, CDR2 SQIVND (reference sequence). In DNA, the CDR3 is TGTGCCAGTAGTGGGAGAGGGGGGACGGTCCACGAGCAGTACTTC. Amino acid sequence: CASSGRGGTVHEQYF.

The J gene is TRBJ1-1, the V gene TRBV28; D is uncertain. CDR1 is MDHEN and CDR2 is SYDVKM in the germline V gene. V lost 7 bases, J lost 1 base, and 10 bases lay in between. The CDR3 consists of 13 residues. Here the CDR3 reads CASTTSPNTEAFF. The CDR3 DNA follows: TGTGCCAGCACTACGTCCCCGAACACTGAAGCTTTCTTT.